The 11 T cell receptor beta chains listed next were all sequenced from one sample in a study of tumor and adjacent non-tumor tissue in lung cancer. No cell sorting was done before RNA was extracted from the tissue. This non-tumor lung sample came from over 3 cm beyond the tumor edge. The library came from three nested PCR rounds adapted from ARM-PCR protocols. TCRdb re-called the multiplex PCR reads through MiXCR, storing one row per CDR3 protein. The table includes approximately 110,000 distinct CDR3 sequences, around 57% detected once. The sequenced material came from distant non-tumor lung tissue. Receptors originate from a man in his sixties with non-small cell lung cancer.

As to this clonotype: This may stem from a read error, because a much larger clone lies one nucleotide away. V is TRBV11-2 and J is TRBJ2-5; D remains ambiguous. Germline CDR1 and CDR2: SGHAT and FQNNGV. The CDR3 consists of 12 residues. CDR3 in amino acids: CANSLDLYRLYF. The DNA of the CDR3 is TGTGCCAACAGCTTAGATCTATACCGCTTGTACTTC.

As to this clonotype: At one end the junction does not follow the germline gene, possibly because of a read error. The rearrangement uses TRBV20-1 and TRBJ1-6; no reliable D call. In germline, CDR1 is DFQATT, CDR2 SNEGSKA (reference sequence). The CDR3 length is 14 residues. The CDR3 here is CRARDALGCSPLHF. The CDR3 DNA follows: TGCAGAGCTAGAGATGCGCTAGGCTGTTCACCCCTCCACTTT.

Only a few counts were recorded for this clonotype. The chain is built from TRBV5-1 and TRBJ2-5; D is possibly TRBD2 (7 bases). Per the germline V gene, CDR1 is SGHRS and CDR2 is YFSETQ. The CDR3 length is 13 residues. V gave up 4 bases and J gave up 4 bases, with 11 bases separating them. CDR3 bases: TGCGCCAGCAGCCCGGGGGGCCCAGAGACCCAGTACTTC. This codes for CASSPGGPETQYF.

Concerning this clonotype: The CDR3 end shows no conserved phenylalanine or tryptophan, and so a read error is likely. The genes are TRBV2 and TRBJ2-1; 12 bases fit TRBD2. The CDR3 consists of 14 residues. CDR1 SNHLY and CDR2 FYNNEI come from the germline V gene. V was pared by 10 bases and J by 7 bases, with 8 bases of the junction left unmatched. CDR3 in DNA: TGTGCCATCTCCGCGACTAGCGGGAGAAATGAGCAGTTCCTC. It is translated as CAISATSGRNEQFL.

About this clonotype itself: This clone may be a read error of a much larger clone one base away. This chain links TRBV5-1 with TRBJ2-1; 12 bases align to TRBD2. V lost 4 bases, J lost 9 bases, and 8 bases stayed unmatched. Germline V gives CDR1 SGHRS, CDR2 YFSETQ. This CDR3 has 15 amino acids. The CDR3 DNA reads TGCGCCAGCAGCGAGACTAGCGGGAGCTTCTGTGAGCAGTTCTTC. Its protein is CASSETSGSFCEQFF.

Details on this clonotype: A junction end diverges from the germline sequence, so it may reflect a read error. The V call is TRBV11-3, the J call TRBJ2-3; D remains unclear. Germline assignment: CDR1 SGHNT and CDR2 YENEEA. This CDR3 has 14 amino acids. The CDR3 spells CASILVGCTDRQYF. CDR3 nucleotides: TGTGCCAGCATCTTAGTCGGCTGCACAGATAGGCAGTATTTT.

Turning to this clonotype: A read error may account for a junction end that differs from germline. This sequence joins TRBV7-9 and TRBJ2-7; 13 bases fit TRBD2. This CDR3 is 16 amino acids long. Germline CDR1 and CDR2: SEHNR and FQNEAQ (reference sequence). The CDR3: CVSGLEGTSGVSEQYF. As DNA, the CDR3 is TGTGTCAGCGGCTTAGAAGGGACTAGCGGGGTGAGCGAGCAGTACTTC.

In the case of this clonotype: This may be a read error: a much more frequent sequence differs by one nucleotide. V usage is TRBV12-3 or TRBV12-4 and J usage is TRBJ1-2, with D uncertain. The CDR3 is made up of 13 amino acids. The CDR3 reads CASSAPLTYVYTF. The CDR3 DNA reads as TGTGCCAGCAGTGCCCCCTTAACCTATGTCTACACCTTC.

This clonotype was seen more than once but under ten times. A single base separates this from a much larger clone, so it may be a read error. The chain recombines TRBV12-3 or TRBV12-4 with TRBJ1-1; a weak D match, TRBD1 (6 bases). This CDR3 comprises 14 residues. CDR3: CVSSLGGLNTEAFF. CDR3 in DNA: TGTGTCAGCAGTTTAGGGGGTTTGAACACTGAAGCTTTCTTT.

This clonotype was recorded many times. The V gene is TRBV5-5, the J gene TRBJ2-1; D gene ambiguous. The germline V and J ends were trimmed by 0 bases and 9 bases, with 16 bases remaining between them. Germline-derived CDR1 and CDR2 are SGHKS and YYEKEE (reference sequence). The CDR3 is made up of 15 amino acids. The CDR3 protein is CASSLGGVGYAEQFF. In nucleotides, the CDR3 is TGTGCCAGCAGCTTGGGAGGCGTGGGGTACGCTGAGCAGTTCTTC.

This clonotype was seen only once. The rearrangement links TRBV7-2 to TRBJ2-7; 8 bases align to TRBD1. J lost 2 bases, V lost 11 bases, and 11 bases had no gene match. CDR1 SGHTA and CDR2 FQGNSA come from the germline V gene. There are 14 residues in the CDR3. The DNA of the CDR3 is TGTGCCTGCCTTAAAGGGACAGGTGCCTACGAGCAGTACTTC. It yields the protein CACLKGTGAYEQYF.